This T cell receptor (beta chain) was identified in a study of blood T cell repertoires in COVID-19. On the study more broadly: Italy, Spain and the United States were the sources of the convalescent and acute COVID-19 samples. The analysed material was cDNA or gDNA that came from T cells, B-cell-depleted T cells, or PBMCs.

Authors' data handling: Reference gene primer amplification gave nucleated cell count estimates. Measured with immunoSEQ multiplex PCR; TCRdb has only the in-frame clones, and not every one. For V, J and clone size, that table is used; D and trimming come from the DNA. In the table there are roughly 130,000 clones, over 60% of which are singletons. The CDR3 totals 14 residues. The V and J ends lost 4 bases and 3 bases, in that order; junction bases with no gene match: 6. The V gene's germline CDR1 is SGHRS and CDR2 YFSETQ. The V gene is TRBV5-1, the J gene TRBJ2-5; 7 bases map to TRBD1. The sequenced material came from peripheral blood. This sequence originates from a man in his fifties or sixties with acute or convalescent COVID-19. For the CDR3, the DNA is TGCGCCAGCAGCCCGGGACAGCCGAAAGAGACCCAGTACTTC. This encodes CASSPGQPKETQYF.